This TCR beta chain was sequenced in a study of blood T cell repertoires in COVID-19. About the research overall: The United States, Italy and Spain provided the acute and convalescent COVID-19 samples. Sample material is recorded as cDNA or gDNA derived from T cells, B-cell-depleted T cells, or PBMCs.

The authors' processing: Counts of nucleated cells, estimated from reference gene primer amplification, were obtained. TCRdb keeps only in-frame clones here, not all; method: immunoSEQ multiplex PCR. The D gene and trimming were derived from the DNA, and the V and J assignments and clone size from that table. The table has about 160,000 clones, about nine tenths seen once. A single count supports this clone. Germline values: CDR1 SGDLS, CDR2 YYNGEE. V dropped 3 bases and J dropped 7; count of bases not matched to a gene: 3. This CDR3 region has 15 residues. This receptor was taken from an elderly man with acute or convalescent COVID-19. The chain links TRBV9 to TRBJ1-6, with 11 bases matching TRBD1. The sequenced sample was peripheral blood. The CDR3 sequence: CASSARDRGNSPLHF. CDR3 DNA: TGTGCCAGCAGCGCCCGGGACAGGGGGAATTCACCCCTCCACTTT.